A selection of T cell receptor beta chains follows, all from one sample in a study of blood T cell repertoires in COVID-19. The method was immunoSEQ multiplex PCR; TCRdb's version includes in-frame clones alone and lacks a portion of them. Altogether about 63,000 clones are present, around 80% being singletons, with the ten largest covering 3.5% to 4%. Sequenced: PBMCs or T cells enriched from blood (not recorded which). All receptors derive from a woman in her thirties or forties with acute COVID-19. Both conserved end residues are part of each CDR3. Fields, in order: CDR3 length, J gene, D gene, clone size, V gene, CDR3 DNA, CDR3 protein. A D gene is named only where the DNA matches it firmly. Clone size is not always given. Where it is, it says once, few, many or a class for expanded clones.

>12|TRBJ2-7|TRBD1|.|TRBV12-3/TRBV12-4
TGTGCCAGCACCGGGACAGGACGCGAGCAGTACTTC
CASTGTGREQYF
>15|TRBJ2-1|.|.|TRBV9
TGTGCCAGCAGCGTAGCCGAGACAACTCGAAATGAGCAGTTCTTC
CASSVAETTRNEQFF
>16|TRBJ1-1|TRBD1|.|TRBV2
TGTGCCAGCAGGGTGACAGGGGGTCTCTCGAACACTGAAGCTTTCTTT
CASRVTGGLSNTEAFF
>14|TRBJ2-1|TRBD2|once|TRBV20-1
TGCAGTGCTAGTATCCTAGCGGGGAGTCCTGAGCAGTTCTTC
CSASILAGSPEQFF
>15|TRBJ2-7|.|.|TRBV7-9
TGTGCCAGCAGCCCAGCTGGGGCCCCAGTCGGCGAGCAGTACTTC
CASSPAGAPVGEQYF
>18|TRBJ1-5|.|.|TRBV21-1
TGTGCCAGCAGCAAAGCTTCCCGAAAACAGGGGGTCAATCAGCCCCAGCATTTT
CASSKASRKQGVNQPQHF
>15|TRBJ1-2|.|.|TRBV5-6
TGTGCCAGCAGCTTGGTTCAGGAATGGCACTATGGCTACACCTTC
CASSLVQEWHYGYTF
>15|TRBJ2-1|TRBD2|.|TRBV27
TGTGCCAGCAGTGGCCGGGACTACCCCTACAATGAGCAGTTCTTC
CASSGRDYPYNEQFF
>13|TRBJ2-6|TRBD1|.|TRBV28
TGTGCCAGCAGCCCCACGGCACGGGACAGGGCTGCTTTC
CASSPTARDRAAF
>18|TRBJ2-2|TRBD2|.|TRBV4-2
TGTGCCAGCAGCCAGAAACTAGCGGGGGGGCCGGACACCGGGGAGCTGTTTTTT
CASSQKLAGGPDTGELFF
>15|TRBJ1-2|.|.|TRBV15
TGTGCCACCAGCAGAGATCTAGAGGGTAACTATGGCTACACCTTC
CATSRDLEGNYGYTF
>15|TRBJ1-4|.|.|TRBV3-1/TRBV3-2
TGTGCCAGCAGCCAAGAGAGGGTAGTCGGGGAAAAACTGTTTTTT
CASSQERVVGEKLFF
>18|TRBJ2-6|.|.|TRBV19
TGTGCCAGTAGACGAACTGGCGGGGCCGGAGGTGGGGCCAACGTCCTGACTTTC
CASRRTGGAGGGANVLTF
>15|TRBJ1-1|.|.|TRBV15
TGTGCCACCAACGCTTGGCAGGGCATGAACACTGAAGCTTTCTTT
CATNAWQGMNTEAFF
>15|TRBJ1-5|TRBD1|few|TRBV6-5
TGTGCCAGCAGTCGAACAGGGGGTGGCAATCAGCCCCAGCATTTT
CASSRTGGGNQPQHF
>14|TRBJ2-3|.|.|TRBV28
TGTGCCAGCAGTTTCGGCAGGGTGACAGATACGCAGTATTTT
CASSFGRVTDTQYF
>15|TRBJ2-1|TRBD1|.|TRBV3-1/TRBV3-2
TGTGCCAGCAGCCATAACCTGGACAGGGGCAATGAGCAGTTCTTC
CASSHNLDRGNEQFF
>14|TRBJ1-6|TRBD1|.|TRBV2
TGTGCCAGCAATATCGGACAGGGTGTGTCACCCCTCCACTTT
CASNIGQGVSPLHF
>16|TRBJ1-6|.|.|TRBV4-1
TGCGCCAGCAGCCAAGGCCCCCGGGTCCAGAATTCACCCCTCCACTTT
CASSQGPRVQNSPLHF
>14|TRBJ2-1|.|.|TRBV28
TGTGCCAGCAGTAGGATACGAGAGGCAAATGAGCAGTTCTTC
CASSRIREANEQFF
>12|TRBJ1-2|.|.|TRBV5-5
TGTGCCAGCAGCTTGCAGGGGTCTGGCTACACCTTC
CASSLQGSGYTF
>15|TRBJ1-5|TRBD1|.|TRBV27
TGTGCCAGCAGTTCTTGGGCCGGGACAGGCCACCCCCAGCATTTT
CASSSWAGTGHPQHF
>16|TRBJ1-6|.|.|TRBV5-1
TGCGCCAGCAGCTTGGATCGGGGTTCGTTTAATTCACCCCTCCACTTT
CASSLDRGSFNSPLHF
>14|TRBJ2-7|.|.|TRBV3-1/TRBV3-2
TGTGCCAGCAGCCCCGGACAGCCCCTCGGGGAGCAGTACTTC
CASSPGQPLGEQYF
>18|TRBJ2-7|TRBD2|few|TRBV5-6
TGTGCCAGCAGCACCCCCCGGACTAGCGGGAGGAGGGCCTACGAGCAGTACTTC
CASSTPRTSGRRAYEQYF
>15|TRBJ2-7|TRBD1|.|TRBV27
TGTGCCAGCAGTTTCGCTGGACAGGGCTTCTACGAGCAGTACTTC
CASSFAGQGFYEQYF
>14|TRBJ2-1|TRBD2|once|TRBV6-5
TGTGCCAGCTGGGGGACTACCCTAGACAATGAGCAGTTCTTC
CASWGTTLDNEQFF
>14|TRBJ1-2|TRBD1|once|TRBV11-2
TGTGCCAGCAGCCCCGGACAGGGCCTCTATGGCTACACCTTC
CASSPGQGLYGYTF
>15|TRBJ2-5|TRBD1|.|TRBV27
TGTGCCAGCAGTTTATGGACAGGGGCGCAAGAGACCCAGTACTTC
CASSLWTGAQETQYF
>15|TRBJ1-2|.|.|TRBV6-5
TGTGCCAGCAACCCACTCGGGGGACCCAACTATGGCTACACCTTC
CASNPLGGPNYGYTF
>15|TRBJ2-3|TRBD2|.|TRBV4-1
TGCGCCAGCAGCCCTAGCGGGGGGGAGATGGATACGCAGTATTTT
CASSPSGGEMDTQYF
>16|TRBJ2-3|TRBD1|.|TRBV6-4
TGTGCCAGCAGTGAGGAGAGGACAGGGGGCGCAGATACGCAGTATTTT
CASSEERTGGADTQYF
>20|TRBJ1-2|.|.|TRBV27
TGTGCCAGCAGTTCCACCCCCCGGGGTCCTAATTTTAATATTCACTATGGCTACACCTTC
CASSSTPRGPNFNIHYGYTF
>14|TRBJ2-5|TRBD1|.|TRBV5-1
TGCGCCAGCAGTCCAGGGGGCTCGGCGGAGACCCAGTACTTC
CASSPGGSAETQYF
>18|TRBJ2-1|TRBD2|.|TRBV7-9
TGTGCCAGCCGCTTCGGGGGGGGGCCCGGGAGTAGTCTCAATGAGCAGTTCTTC
CASRFGGGPGSSLNEQFF
>15|TRBJ2-2|TRBD1|once|TRBV6-5
TGTGCCAGCAGCAGGCAGGGGGCGGTGATCGGGGAGCTGTTTTTT
CASSRQGAVIGELFF
>18|TRBJ1-3|TRBD1|few|TRBV7-8
TGTGCCAGCAGCACCCGGAGGGGACAGTCGTACTCTGGAAACACCATATATTTT
CASSTRRGQSYSGNTIYF
>15|TRBJ2-1|TRBD2|.|TRBV7-9
TGTGCCAGCCTTGATGGGTCTAGCGGGAGTCATGAGCAGTTCTTC
CASLDGSSGSHEQFF
>13|TRBJ1-5|.|.|TRBV19
TGTGCCAGTACCCCGGTACCTACTCGGCCCCAGCATTTT
CASTPVPTRPQHF
>18|TRBJ2-1|.|.|TRBV6-1
TGTGCCAGCAGTGACCTCCAAAGGGGGGGGCTTGACTACAATGAGCAGTTCTTC
CASSDLQRGGLDYNEQFF
>17|TRBJ2-2|TRBD2|once|TRBV2
TGTGCCAGCAGATGGAAGCGGGAGCAGGTCGGCACCGGGGAGCTGTTTTTT
CASRWKREQVGTGELFF
>15|TRBJ1-3|TRBD1|.|TRBV7-8
TGTGCCAGCAGCGCCGGGACAGGGGGCGAAAACACCATATATTTT
CASSAGTGGENTIYF
>17|TRBJ1-3|TRBD1|.|TRBV14
TGTGCCAGCAGCCAAGTAGGGGGCTTCTACTCTGGAAACACCATATATTTT
CASSQVGGFYSGNTIYF
>16|TRBJ2-1|.|.|TRBV11-1
TGTGCCAGCAGCTCTGCGTCAGCGCCCCCCGACAATGAGCAGTTCTTC
CASSSASAPPDNEQFF
>15|TRBJ1-6|TRBD1|.|TRBV5-5
TGTGCCAGCAGCCTAGACGACAGGGCCTGGATGGCCCTCCACTTT
CASSLDDRAWMALHF
>17|TRBJ2-7|TRBD2|.|TRBV2
TGTGCCAGCAGTGAAGCGCTTCGGGGGGTCGGCTACTACGAGCAGTACTTC
CASSEALRGVGYYEQYF
>15|TRBJ1-4|.|.|TRBV15
TGTGCCACCAGCAGAGGCGCCACAGTGAATGAAAAACTGTTTTTT
CATSRGATVNEKLFF
>14|TRBJ1-1|.|.|TRBV6-1
TGTGCCAGCAGTGAAGGTTGGGCGAACACTGAAGCTTTCTTT
CASSEGWANTEAFF
>15|TRBJ2-7|TRBD1|.|TRBV7-6
TGTGCCAGCAGCACCCGCGGACAGGGGGACTACGAGCAGTACTTC
CASSTRGQGDYEQYF
>15|TRBJ2-3|TRBD2|.|TRBV11-2
TGTGCCAGCAGCTTAGATCTTAGCGGGAGGCCGACGCAGTATTTT
CASSLDLSGRPTQYF
>16|TRBJ2-1|TRBD2|.|TRBV5-4
TGTGCCAGCAGCCGCGGACTAGCGGGAGCAGGGGATGAGCAGTTCTTC
CASSRGLAGAGDEQFF
>15|TRBJ1-5|.|once|TRBV5-1
TGCGCCAGCAGCTTGGGCGGACAGAAGGATCAGCCCCAGCATTTT
CASSLGGQKDQPQHF
>15|TRBJ2-2|.|.|TRBV5-1
TGCGCCAGCAGCTACAGGGTAGGGGACACCGGGGAGCTGTTTTTT
CASSYRVGDTGELFF
>18|TRBJ2-7|TRBD2|.|TRBV10-1
TGCGCCAGCATCAGAGAGGTAGGGCCGTCTAGCGGGAGTTACGAGCAGTACTTC
CASIREVGPSSGSYEQYF